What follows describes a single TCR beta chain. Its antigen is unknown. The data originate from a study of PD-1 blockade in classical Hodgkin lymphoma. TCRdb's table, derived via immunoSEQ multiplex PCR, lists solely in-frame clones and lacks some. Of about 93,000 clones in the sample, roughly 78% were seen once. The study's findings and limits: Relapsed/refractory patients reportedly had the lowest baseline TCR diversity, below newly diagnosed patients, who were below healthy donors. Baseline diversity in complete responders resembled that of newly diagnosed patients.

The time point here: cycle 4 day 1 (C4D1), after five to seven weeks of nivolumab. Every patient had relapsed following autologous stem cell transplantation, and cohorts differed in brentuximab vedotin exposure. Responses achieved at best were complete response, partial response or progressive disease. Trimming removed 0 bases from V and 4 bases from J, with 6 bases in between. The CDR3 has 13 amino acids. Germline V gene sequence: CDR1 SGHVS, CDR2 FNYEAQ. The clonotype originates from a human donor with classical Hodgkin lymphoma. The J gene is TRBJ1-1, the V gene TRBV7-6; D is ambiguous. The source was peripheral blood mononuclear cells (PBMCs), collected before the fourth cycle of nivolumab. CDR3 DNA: TGTGCCAGCAGCTTAGCCTCAGCCACTGAAGCTTTCTTT. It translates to CASSLASATEAFF.